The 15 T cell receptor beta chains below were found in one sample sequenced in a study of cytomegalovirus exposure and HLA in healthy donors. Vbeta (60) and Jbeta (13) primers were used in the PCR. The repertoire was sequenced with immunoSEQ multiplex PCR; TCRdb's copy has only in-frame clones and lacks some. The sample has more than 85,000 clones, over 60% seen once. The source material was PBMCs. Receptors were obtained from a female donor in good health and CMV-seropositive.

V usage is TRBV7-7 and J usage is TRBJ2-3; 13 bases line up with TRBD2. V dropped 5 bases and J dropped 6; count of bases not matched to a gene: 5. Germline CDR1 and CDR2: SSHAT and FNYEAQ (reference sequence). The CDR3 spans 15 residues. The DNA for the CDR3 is TGTGCCAGCAGCGCGACTAGCGGGGGGTTGGATACGCAGTATTTT. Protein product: CASSATSGGLDTQYF. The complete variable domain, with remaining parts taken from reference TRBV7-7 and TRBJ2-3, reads GAGVSQSPRYKVTKRGQDVTLRCDPISSHATLYWYQQALGQGPEFLTYFNYEAQPDKSGLPSDRFSAERPEGSISTLTIQRTEQRDSAMYRCASSATSGGLDTQYFGPGTRLTVL.

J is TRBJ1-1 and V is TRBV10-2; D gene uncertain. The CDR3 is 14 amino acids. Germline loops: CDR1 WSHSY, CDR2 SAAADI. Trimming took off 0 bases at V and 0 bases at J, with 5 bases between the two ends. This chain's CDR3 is CASSESIMNTEAFF. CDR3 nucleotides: TGCGCCAGCAGTGAGTCAATCATGAACACTGAAGCTTTCTTT.

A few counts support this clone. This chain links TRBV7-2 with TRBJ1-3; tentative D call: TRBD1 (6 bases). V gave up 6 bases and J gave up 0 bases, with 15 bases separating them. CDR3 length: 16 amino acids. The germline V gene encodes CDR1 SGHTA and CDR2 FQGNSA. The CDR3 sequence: CASREPGHYSGNTIYF. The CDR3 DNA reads TGTGCCAGCAGGGAACCGGGACACTACTCTGGAAACACCATATATTTT.

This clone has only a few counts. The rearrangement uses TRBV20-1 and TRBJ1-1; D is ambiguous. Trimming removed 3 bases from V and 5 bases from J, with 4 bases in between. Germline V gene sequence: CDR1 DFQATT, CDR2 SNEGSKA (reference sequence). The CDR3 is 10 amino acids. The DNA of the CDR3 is TGCAGTGCTAGGCGGACTGAAGCTTTCTTT. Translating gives CSARRTEAFF.

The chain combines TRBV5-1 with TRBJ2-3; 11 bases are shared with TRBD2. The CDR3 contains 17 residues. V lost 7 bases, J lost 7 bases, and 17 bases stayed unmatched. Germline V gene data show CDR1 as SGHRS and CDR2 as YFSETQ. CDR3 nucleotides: TGCGCCAGCGGACTTAGCGGGGGGGCCGGGTTGTCAAATACGCAGTATTTT. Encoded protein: CASGLSGGAGLSNTQYF.

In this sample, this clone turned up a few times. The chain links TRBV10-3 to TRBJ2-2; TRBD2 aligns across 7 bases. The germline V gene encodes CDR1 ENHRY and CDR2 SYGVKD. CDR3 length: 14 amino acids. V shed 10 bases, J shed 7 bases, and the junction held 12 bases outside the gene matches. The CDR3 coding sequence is TGTGCCACCCTTACTGCGGGAGTGGTCGGGGAGCTGTTTTTT. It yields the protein CATLTAGVVGELFF.

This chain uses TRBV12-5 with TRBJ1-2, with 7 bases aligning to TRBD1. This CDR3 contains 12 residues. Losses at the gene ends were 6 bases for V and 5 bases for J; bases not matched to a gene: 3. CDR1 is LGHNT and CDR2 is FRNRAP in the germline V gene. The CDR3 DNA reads TGTGCTAGTGGCCCAGGGGGTTATGGCTACACCTTC. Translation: CASGPGGYGYTF.

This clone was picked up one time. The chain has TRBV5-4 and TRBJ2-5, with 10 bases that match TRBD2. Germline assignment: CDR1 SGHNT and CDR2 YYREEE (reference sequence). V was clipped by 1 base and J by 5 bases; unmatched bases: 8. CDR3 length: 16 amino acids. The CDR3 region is CASSLSRLAGSETQYF. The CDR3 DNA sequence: TGTGCCAGCAGCTTGTCGCGACTAGCGGGTTCGGAGACCCAGTACTTC.

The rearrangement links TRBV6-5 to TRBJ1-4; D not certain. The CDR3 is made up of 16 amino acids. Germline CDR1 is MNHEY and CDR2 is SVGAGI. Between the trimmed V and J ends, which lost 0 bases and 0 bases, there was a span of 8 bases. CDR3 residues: CASSYSPSATNEKLFF. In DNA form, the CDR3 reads TGTGCCAGCAGTTACTCCCCGAGTGCAACTAATGAAAAACTGTTTTTT.

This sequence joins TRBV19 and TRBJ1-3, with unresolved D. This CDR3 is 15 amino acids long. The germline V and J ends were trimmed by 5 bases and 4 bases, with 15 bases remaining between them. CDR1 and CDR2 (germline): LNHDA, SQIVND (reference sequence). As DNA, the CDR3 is TGTGCCAGTAGTGTACACCCTTCACAGGGAAACACCATATATTTT. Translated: CASSVHPSQGNTIYF.

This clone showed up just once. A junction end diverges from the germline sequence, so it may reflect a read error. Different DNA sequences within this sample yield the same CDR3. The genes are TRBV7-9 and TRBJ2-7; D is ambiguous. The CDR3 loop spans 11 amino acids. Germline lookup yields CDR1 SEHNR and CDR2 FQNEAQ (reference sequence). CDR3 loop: CSSSSLYEQYF. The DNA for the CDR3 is TGTTCCAGCAGCTCACTGTACGAGCAGTACTTC.

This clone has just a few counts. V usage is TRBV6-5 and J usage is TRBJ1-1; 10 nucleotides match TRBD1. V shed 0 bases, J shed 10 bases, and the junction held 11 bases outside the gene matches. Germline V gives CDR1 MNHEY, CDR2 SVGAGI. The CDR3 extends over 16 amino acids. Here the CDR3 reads CASSYSAGTGVVGAFF. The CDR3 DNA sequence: TGTGCCAGCAGTTACTCAGCCGGGACAGGGGTCGTGGGAGCTTTCTTT.

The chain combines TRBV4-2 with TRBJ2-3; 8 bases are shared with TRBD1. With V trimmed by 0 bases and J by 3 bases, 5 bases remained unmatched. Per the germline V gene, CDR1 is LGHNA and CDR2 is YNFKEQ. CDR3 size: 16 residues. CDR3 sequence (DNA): TGTGCCAGCAGCCAAGAGTGGACAGGGTTGACAGATACGCAGTATTTT. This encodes CASSQEWTGLTDTQYF.

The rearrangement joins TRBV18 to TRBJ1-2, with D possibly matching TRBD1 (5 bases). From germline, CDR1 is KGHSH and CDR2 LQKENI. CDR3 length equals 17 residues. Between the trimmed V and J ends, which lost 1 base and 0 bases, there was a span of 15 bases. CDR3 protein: CASSPLESTDANYGYTF. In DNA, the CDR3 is TGTGCCAGCTCACCACTGGAATCGACAGACGCTAACTATGGCTACACCTTC. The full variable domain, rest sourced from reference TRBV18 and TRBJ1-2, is NAGVMQNPRHLVRRRGQEARLRCSPMKGHSHVYWYRQLPEEGLKFMVYLQKENIIDESGMPKERFSAEFPKEGPSILRIQQVVRGDSAAYFCASSPLESTDANYGYTFGSGTRLTVV.

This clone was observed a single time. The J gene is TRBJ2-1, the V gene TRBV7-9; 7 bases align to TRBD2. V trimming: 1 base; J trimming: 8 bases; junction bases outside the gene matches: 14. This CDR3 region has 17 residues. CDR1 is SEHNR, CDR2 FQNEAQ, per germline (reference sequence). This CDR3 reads CASSLGALAATRHEQFF. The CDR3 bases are TGTGCCAGCAGCTTAGGGGCCCTAGCGGCCACGCGGCATGAGCAGTTCTTC.